This T cell receptor (beta chain) was identified in a study of PD-L1 blockade in urothelial cancer. Time point noted: pretreatment peripheral blood. Libraries were prepared by immunoSEQ multiplex PCR; TCRdb keeps only in-frame clonotypes and omits some of them. The sample lists fewer than 95,000 clones, less than 90% occurring once. V lost 5 bases and J 4 bases, leaving 17 bases between the germline ends. The CDR3 loop spans 15 amino acids. The germline V gene has CDR1 MNHEY and CDR2 SVGAGI. The gene calls are TRBV6-5 and TRBJ1-2; maybe TRBD1 (6 bases). The sample here was PBMCs, taken around atezolizumab (anti-PD-L1) treatment. The receptor's source is a man in his 60s with urothelial cancer. The CDR3 loop is CASSPFYRVLYGYTF. The CDR3 coding sequence is TGTGCCAGCAGTCCGTTTTACAGGGTCCTCTATGGCTACACCTTC.